Given below is one TCR beta chain in context. Original analysis: Nucleated cell number was recorded as an estimate derived from reference gene primer amplification. The data were produced by immunoSEQ multiplex PCR, yet TCRdb's version contains in-frame clones alone and is incomplete. D and trimming come from the DNA, and the V and J calls and clone size come from that table. The sample carries some 200,000 clones, about four fifths recorded once. CDR3 length: 15 amino acids. Unmatched junction bases numbered 9, after V lost 5 bases and J lost 4 bases. Germline-derived CDR1 and CDR2 are SGHRS and YFSETQ. The data derive from a study of blood T cell repertoires in COVID-19. Study details: The study drew acute and convalescent COVID-19 samples from the United States, Italy and Spain. T cells, B-cell-depleted T cells, or PBMCs supplied cDNA or gDNA.

The sequencing sample was made of peripheral blood. This chain links TRBV5-1 with TRBJ1-2, with 9 bases fitting TRBD1. This sequence originates from a woman aged 40 to 50 with acute or convalescent COVID-19. The DNA for the CDR3 is TGCGCCAGCAGTTTCGACCTGACAGGGGGCTATGGCTACACCTTC. Translated: CASSFDLTGGYGYTF. Drawing the rest from reference TRBV5-1 and TRBJ1-2, the complete variable domain is KAGVTQTPRYLIKTRGQQVTLSCSPISGHRSVSWYQQTPGQGLQFLFEYFSETQRNKGNFPGRFSGRQFSNSRSEMNVSTLELGDSALYLCASSFDLTGGYGYTFGSGTRLTVV.